This T cell receptor (beta chain) is from a study of blood T cell repertoires in COVID-19. For the study at large: COVID-19 samples collected from the United States, Italy and Spain covered acute and convalescent phases. In each case, the material was cDNA or gDNA derived from T cells, B-cell-depleted T cells, or PBMCs.

This clone has just a few counts. V was clipped by 5 bases and J by 0 bases, with 6 bases between them. CDR1 is MNHEY and CDR2 is SMNVEV in the germline V gene (reference sequence). The CDR3 loop spans 13 amino acids. As processed by the authors: Researchers report that nucleated cell counts were estimated from reference gene primer amplification. Libraries were prepared by immunoSEQ multiplex PCR; TCRdb keeps only in-frame clonotypes and omits some of them. That table gives V, J and clone size, and the DNA gave D and trimming. The data show 150,000 to 200,000 clones, approximately 74% seen once. The chain couples TRBV27 to TRBJ2-3, with D uncertain. The sequencing sample was made of peripheral blood. This TCR derives from a woman older than 75 with acute or convalescent COVID-19. The CDR3, as DNA: TGTGCCAGCAGTCTAACTAGCACAGATACGCAGTATTTT. Its translation: CASSLTSTDTQYF.